This passage covers 5 T cell receptor beta chains from one sample sequenced in a study of T cell responses to AZD1222 COVID-19 vaccine (dated by TCRdb to about 2021). The time point label for this specimen denotes: baseline before first vaccination. Library generation was performed with the immunoSEQ multiplex PCR assay. TCRdb provides this immuneACCESS table in a form limited to in-frame rearrangements. Some clones are lacking; in checked studies, under half of them reflect an unresolved V gene, and why the rest are absent is not known. The sample data list 150,000 to 200,000 clones, and 90% to 95% of these were observed just once. The ten largest clones capture roughly 0.9% of the sample. Material: peripheral blood, obtained on day 0 of AZD1222 vaccination. These receptors were obtained from an adult in good health.

The V call is TRBV3-1 (or the pseudogene TRBV3-2), the J call TRBJ2-3, with 11 bases identical to TRBD2. The CDR3 is made up of 16 amino acids. J lost 3 bases, V lost 3 bases, and 5 bases had no gene match. Germline-derived CDR1 and CDR2 are LGHDT and YNNKEL (reference sequence). The CDR3 sequence: CASSQLAGGRTDTQYF. The CDR3 DNA follows: TGTGCCAGCAGCCAGTTAGCGGGGGGGCGGACAGATACGCAGTATTTT.

This clone was picked up a small number of times. The rearrangement links TRBV28 to TRBJ1-2; 11 bases align to TRBD1. CDR3 length: 14 amino acids. V trimming: 3 bases; J trimming: 8 bases; junction bases outside the gene matches: 5. Germline loops: CDR1 MDHEN, CDR2 SYDVKM. CDR3 in amino acids: CASSLRRTGGGYTF. For the CDR3, the DNA is TGTGCCAGCAGTTTGCGGAGGACAGGGGGCGGCTACACCTTC.

The chain couples TRBV12-3 or TRBV12-4 to TRBJ2-1, with D possibly matching TRBD1 (5 bases). Between the trimmed V and J ends, which lost 3 bases and 9 bases, there was a span of 6 bases. The length of the CDR3 is 11 residues. CDR3: CASSFRGEQFF. DNA for the CDR3: TGTGCCAGCAGTTTTAGGGGTGAGCAGTTCTTC.

V and J are TRBV11-3 and TRBJ2-3; D gene uncertain. V lost 5 bases and J 0 bases, leaving 21 bases between the germline ends. Germline V gene data show CDR1 as SGHNT and CDR2 as YENEEA. The CDR3 length is 18 residues. The DNA of the CDR3 is TGTGCCAGCAGCCTTATAATCCCGCCCCAAGCTAGCACAGATACGCAGTATTTT. Protein: CASSLIIPPQASTDTQYF.

The V gene is TRBV9, the J gene TRBJ1-4; a possible D gene is TRBD1 (5 bases). V lost 1 base and J lost 8, with 15 bases in between. The V gene's germline CDR1 is SGDLS and CDR2 YYNGEE. The CDR3 loop spans 15 amino acids. This CDR3 is CASSVSAGYREKLFF. The CDR3, as DNA: TGTGCCAGCAGCGTATCGGCAGGGTATAGGGAAAAACTGTTTTTT.